Listed below are T cell receptor beta chains from one sample, sequenced in a study of early T cells in non-severe SARS-CoV-2 infection. Using its own MiXCR run on the 5' RACE reads, TCRdb lists one record per CDR3 protein. Of about 36,000 distinct CDR3 sequences in the sample, approximately 6.6% were seen once. The source was whole blood, collected at baseline. The receptors come from an adult who was a healthcare worker with PCR-confirmed SARS-CoV-2 infection or an uninfected control (not recorded which). Each CDR3 is given without its conserved first and last residue. Some rows have no size entry. The others give once, few or many, or a class for an expanded clone.

v_call: TRBV11-2; clone_size: few; cdr3_aa: ASSLGQAGLAGIAI
v_call: TRBV7-2; clone_size: many; cdr3_aa: ASSLPGAENTIY
v_call: TRBV20-1; clone_size: medium-sized; cdr3_aa: SARDLRQAEETQY
v_call: TRBV14; clone_size: many; cdr3_aa: ASSQPGTEYNSPLH
v_call: TRBV6-5; clone_size: few; cdr3_aa: ASRQGVMNTEAF
v_call: TRBV7-2; clone_size: many; cdr3_aa: ASSLALGSGANVLT
v_call: TRBV4-1; clone_size: -; cdr3_aa: ASSQDPPAGVTDTQY
v_call: TRBV2; clone_size: many; cdr3_aa: ASTRGEGYEQY
v_call: TRBV29-1; clone_size: -; cdr3_aa: SVGGRASNEQF
v_call: TRBV4-2; clone_size: many; cdr3_aa: ASSQVAGAYNEQF
v_call: TRBV2; clone_size: few; cdr3_aa: ASSISGSFDEQY
v_call: TRBV20-1; clone_size: few; cdr3_aa: SARRTNTEAF
v_call: TRBV6-2/TRBV6-3; clone_size: few; cdr3_aa: AASGGYEQY
v_call: TRBV19; clone_size: few; cdr3_aa: ASSTGLAGTSTDTQY
v_call: TRBV11-2; clone_size: many; cdr3_aa: ASSLMSGETESF
v_call: TRBV20-1; clone_size: many; cdr3_aa: SARDLRTQETQY
v_call: TRBV10-2; clone_size: once; cdr3_aa: ASLLAGGEGTQY
v_call: TRBV27; clone_size: -; cdr3_aa: ASSFYRSSAANTGELF
v_call: TRBV20-1; clone_size: -; cdr3_aa: SARLRFRDYKTDTQY
v_call: TRBV2; clone_size: few; cdr3_aa: ASSLLPGLGTDTQY
v_call: TRBV3-1; clone_size: many; cdr3_aa: ASSSAGLALNGDTQY
v_call: TRBV7-8; clone_size: -; cdr3_aa: ASSWFEDSNQPQH
v_call: TRBV7-8; clone_size: -; cdr3_aa: ASSSYGPRQGYQPQH
v_call: TRBV7-3; clone_size: many; cdr3_aa: ASSPQGGDTEAF